This T cell receptor beta chain comes out of a study of cytomegalovirus exposure and HLA in healthy donors. Overall study context: The study placed over 65% of its 398 genotyped donors in the Caucasian-associated ancestry cluster.

PCR employed 60 Vbeta and 13 Jbeta primers. Method: immunoSEQ multiplex PCR; TCRdb's copy keeps in-frame clones and lacks some. In the table there are roughly 170,000 clones, approximately 80% of which are singletons. Trimming removed 5 bases at V and 3 bases at J, with 15 bases between. The CDR3 runs 15 residues. Germline-derived CDR1 and CDR2 are SGDLS and YYNGEE. Remarks on this clone: The antigen is unknown.

Findings of the study overall: A few chains tied to CMV proved CMV antigen-specific in vitro. The authors later linked a missense DCLRE1C variant to TCR beta V- and J-gene trimming. Previous analysis showed most TCR beta V segments were productive about 87% or about 30% of the time.

Sequenced: PBMCs. The origin of this receptor is a girl aged 2-10 years in good health and CMV-seropositive. This chain connects TRBV9 to TRBJ2-1; D is perhaps TRBD1 (7 bases). CDR3 loop: CASSPTGEVYNEQFF. CDR3 coding DNA: TGTGCCAGCAGTCCTACAGGGGAGGTCTACAATGAGCAGTTCTTC. The entire variable domain, with the rest obtained from reference TRBV9 and TRBJ2-1, is as follows: DSGVTQTPKHLITATGQRVTLRCSPRSGDLSVYWYQQSLDQGLQFLIQYYNGEERAKGNILERFSAQQFPDLHSELNLSSLELGDSALYFCASSPTGEVYNEQFFGPGTRLTVL.